Following are 14 T cell receptor beta chains from one sample sequenced in a study of T cells in women clearing cervical HPV infection (dated by TCRdb to 2016 to 2019). The library came from the immunoSEQ multiplex PCR assay. In TCRdb, the immuneACCESS table is reduced to in-frame sequences with V and J assigned. These tables do not hold every clone; where another copy was compared, an unresolved V gene accounts for under half, and the others remain unexplained. This sample's records show more than 25,000 clones. The top ten constitute 11% of the sample. Input material: blood buffy coat. The receptors shown here come from a woman aged 18 to 75 with a cervical HPV16 infection that either progressed to CIN3+ or cleared (not recorded which).

In the case of this clone: With the read ending 3 residues before the CDR3 end, the germline J gene is used to fill in that end. V and J are TRBV19 and TRBJ2-6, with 9 bases identical to TRBD1. V trimming: 7 bases; J trimming: 0 bases; junction bases outside the gene matches: 10. CDR3 length: 18 amino acids. The germline V gene has CDR1 LNHDA and CDR2 SQIVND (reference sequence). The chain's CDR3 is CASTTQGARFSGANVLTF. Incomplete CDR3 DNA: TGTGCCAGTACCACACAGGGGGCCCGATTCTCTGGGGCCAACGTC.

Worth noting for this clone: The read comes to an end 3 residues before the CDR3 does, leaving the germline J gene to fill in the end. J is TRBJ2-7 and V is TRBV6-2 or TRBV6-3, with a weak D call TRBD1 (6 bases). Trimming left V 4 bases short and J 6 bases short, with 13 bases between. CDR1 MNHEY and CDR2 SVGEGT come from the germline V gene. The CDR3 consists of 13 residues. CDR3 amino acids: CASSSNRVGEQYF. The sequenced part of the CDR3 DNA is TGTGCCAGCAGTTCCAACAGGGTTGGCGAG.

Considering frequency, this clone is medium-sized (0.01 to 0.1%). The CDR3 is cut off 3 residues early in the read; its end comes from the germline J gene. The rearrangement joins TRBV7-9 to TRBJ2-2; 7 nucleotides align to TRBD1. Germline trimming cut 5 bases from V and 3 bases from J; bases unmatched to any gene: 6. The germline V gene encodes CDR1 SEHNR and CDR2 FQNEAQ (reference sequence). CDR3 size: 15 residues. CDR3 sequence reads: CASSLRQGYTGELFF. CDR3 DNA, as far as it was read: TGTGCCAGCAGCCTCCGACAGGGATACACCGGGGAG.

To note about this clone: With the read ending 3 residues before the CDR3 end, the germline J gene is used to fill in that end. V is TRBV27 and J is TRBJ2-4, with 8 bases fitting TRBD1. V lost 2 bases to trimming and J lost 3 bases; unmatched junction nucleotides: 3. This CDR3 comprises 15 residues. Germline V gene lookup returns CDR1 MNHEY and CDR2 SMNVEV (reference sequence). CDR3 loop: CASSLVGQGKNIQYF. The DNA read from the CDR3 is TGTGCCAGCAGTTTAGTCGGACAGGGCAAAAACATT.

Partial CDR3 DNA: TGTGCCTGGACAGGGGGCACAGATACG. Translating gives CAWTGGTDT. The full-length CDR3 reads as CAWTGGTDTQYF. The rearrangement uses TRBV30 and TRBJ2-3; the D gene is possibly TRBD1 (6 bases). The CDR3 end is not reached by the read, which stops 3 residues before it; the germline J gene fills it in. V gave up 4 bases and J gave up 1 base, with 6 bases separating them. CDR3 length: 12 residues. Germline-derived CDR1 and CDR2 are GTSNPN and SVGIG (reference sequence).

With respect to this clone: The read ends 3 residues before the CDR3 terminus; that terminus is restored from the germline J gene. V usage is TRBV18 and J usage is TRBJ2-2, with 11 bases fitting TRBD1. V dropped 0 bases and J dropped 5; count of bases not matched to a gene: 8. CDR3 length equals 18 residues. Germline lookup yields CDR1 KGHSH and CDR2 LQKENI. Incomplete CDR3 DNA: TGTGCCAGCTCACCACCGAGAGGGACAGGGGGGCGAACCGGGGAG. Protein product: CASSPPRGTGGRTGE. The whole CDR3 is CASSPPRGTGGRTGELFF.

A word on this clone: The read comes to an end 3 residues before the CDR3 does, leaving the germline J gene to fill in the end. The chain has TRBV7-8 and TRBJ2-5; 9 nucleotides agree with TRBD1. The length of the CDR3 is 14 residues. V lost 6 bases to trimming and J lost 7 bases; unmatched junction nucleotides: 9. Germline CDR1 reads SGHVS; CDR2 reads FQNEAQ. The covered CDR3 bases are TGTGCCAGCAGGACGGGGACAGGGTTGGGGACC. It translates to CASRTGTGLGT. The whole CDR3 reads CASRTGTGLGTQYF.

Comments on this clone: The CDR3 extends 3 residues past the end of the read, so its final part is completed from the germline J gene. The chain uses TRBV30 and TRBJ1-4, with 8 nucleotides matching TRBD1. The junction had 5 bases not matched to a gene; V was cut back by 0 bases and J by 8 bases. Germline V lookup: CDR1 GTSNPN, CDR2 SVGIG (reference sequence). This CDR3 comprises 14 residues. The CDR3 spells CAWSVQGAGEKLFF. The sequenced CDR3 bases are TGTGCCTGGAGTGTGCAGGGGGCGGGGGAAAAA.

Concerning this clone itself: The read ends 3 residues before the CDR3 terminus; that terminus is restored from the germline J gene. The rearrangement links TRBV20-1 to TRBJ2-7, with unresolved D. V gave up 6 bases and J gave up 2 bases, with 11 bases separating them. The CDR3 spans 12 residues. Germline V CDR1 and CDR2: DFQATT, SNEGSKA (reference sequence). CDR3 DNA, as far as it was read: TGCAGTGCCCGACTCCTCACCTACGAG. This translates into CSARLLTYE. The CDR3 in full is CSARLLTYEQYF.

As concerns this clone: The CDR3 is cut off 3 residues early in the read; its end comes from the germline J gene. V usage is TRBV5-4 and J usage is TRBJ2-7; TRBD1 matches at 7 bases. In germline, CDR1 is SGHNT, CDR2 YYREEE (reference sequence). V gave up 4 bases and J gave up 0 bases; unmatched junction bases: 7. The CDR3 covers 15 residues. The chain's CDR3 is CASSSPGQNSYEQYF. The covered CDR3 bases are TGTGCCAGCAGCAGTCCGGGACAGAACTCCTACGAG.

A remark on this clone: The CDR3 goes on 3 residues after the read ends, and that part is filled in from the germline J gene. J is TRBJ2-2 and V is TRBV5-1, with a possible D match to TRBD1 (6 bases). The V end lost 0 bases, the J end lost 6 bases, and 15 bases lay between the germline ends. The V gene's germline CDR1 is SGHRS and CDR2 YFSETQ. This CDR3 is 16 amino acids long. The sequenced part of the CDR3 DNA is TGCGCCAGCAGCTTGGAGGGCAGGGGTTTATCCGGGGAG. Translating it yields CASSLEGRGLSGE. The entire CDR3 is CASSLEGRGLSGELFF.

Comments on this clone: The read comes to an end 3 residues before the CDR3 does, leaving the germline J gene to fill in the end. The chain carries TRBV7-2 and TRBJ1-5; D might be TRBD1 (6 bases). The V end lost 8 bases, the J end lost 0 bases, and 8 bases lay between the germline ends. The germline gives CDR1 SGHTA, CDR2 FQGNSA. The CDR3 is 13 residues long. The DNA read from the CDR3 is TGTGCCAGCGCAGGGGCTAGCAATCAGCCC. It specifies CASAGASNQP. The CDR3 reads in full as CASAGASNQPQHF.

With respect to this clone: The missing CDR3 end, 3 residues past where the read stops, is filled in from the germline J gene. The gene calls are TRBV20-1 and TRBJ2-3; no clear D. The V end lost 6 bases, the J end lost 1 base, and 11 bases lay between the germline ends. Germline lookup yields CDR1 DFQATT and CDR2 SNEGSKA (reference sequence). The CDR3 has 13 residues. CDR3: CSAHYLGTDTQYF. The sequenced part of the CDR3 DNA is TGCAGTGCCCACTACTTGGGCACAGATACG.

Details on this clone: The CDR3 is cut off 3 residues early in the read; its end comes from the germline J gene. V and J are TRBV7-9 and TRBJ2-7; D is uncertain. In germline, CDR1 is SEHNR, CDR2 FQNEAQ (reference sequence). The CDR3 extends over 15 amino acids. Trimming cost V 0 bases and J 1 base, with 10 bases left between them. CDR3 region: CASSLASPGSYEQYF. The CDR3 bases that were read are TGTGCCAGCAGCTTAGCTTCGCCCGGGTCCTACGAG. Looking up the rest from reference TRBV7-9 and TRBJ2-7 gives the full variable domain: DTGVSQNPRHKITKRGQNVTFRCDPISEHNRLYWYRQTLGQGPEFLTYFQNEAQLEKSRLLSDRFSAERPKGSFSTLEIQRTEQGDSAMYLCASSLASPGSYEQYFGPGTRLTVT.